This TCR beta chain was identified during a study of T cells in localized non-small cell lung cancer. Overall study results and limits: There were a median 57 of the top 100 tumor clones appearing in adjacent lung. An association was observed between higher blood T cell density and longer overall survival. Adjacent uninvolved lung tissue had the highest T cell clonality, exceeding tumor.

Turning to this clone: Its antigen is as yet unknown.

Method: immunoSEQ multiplex PCR; TCRdb's copy keeps in-frame clones and lacks some. The sample yields fewer than 50,000 clones, 83% seen once. This CDR3 is built from 16 residues. V was clipped by 0 bases and J by 4 bases; unmatched bases: 2. Germline values: CDR1 MGHRA, CDR2 YSYEKL. The starting material was PBMCs, obtained before any cancer treatment. The sequence came from a man aged 35 to 70 with stage II lung adenocarcinoma. This chain connects TRBV4-1 to TRBJ2-2; TRBD2 matches at 10 bases. This CDR3 reads CASSQEPSGGTGELFF. The CDR3, as DNA: TGCGCCAGCAGCCAAGAGCCTAGCGGGGGCACCGGGGAGCTGTTTTTT.